This T cell receptor beta chain was captured by sequencing in a study of T-cell reconstitution after alpha-beta-depleted transplantation in children. Overall study findings and caveats: Reports say that about two months after transplant, the alpha-beta T cells came out of several hundred graft clones that had expanded. Some patients' high day-60 TCRbeta diversity was traced to surviving recipient T cells and thymic progenitors. After one year, T-cell counts and TCRbeta diversity mostly came from new T cells.

Remarks on this clonotype: Antigen: not known.

Molecular barcoding with unique molecular identifiers was used for the TCRbeta library. TCRdb redid the calling of the PCR reads with MiXCR, one entry per CDR3 protein. The sample records roughly 120,000 distinct CDR3 sequences, around 23% being singletons. V lost 5 bases, J lost 2 bases, and 19 bases lay in between. Looked up from germline, CDR1 is SEHNR and CDR2 is FQNEAQ (reference sequence). This CDR3 is built from 16 residues. This TCR derives from a male patient aged 2 to 9 who had a stem cell transplant for chronic granulomatous disease, so the T cells may come from the graft donor. Sequencing was performed on PBMCs, mostly from graft donor cells, taken 180 days after TCRalphabeta/CD19-depleted stem cell transplant. The chain is built from TRBV7-9 and TRBJ2-7, with D perhaps TRBD2 (6 bases). The CDR3: CASSAIQGRRAYEQYF. The DNA for the CDR3 is TGTGCCAGCAGCGCCATTCAGGGCCGGAGGGCCTACGAGCAGTACTTC.